The 17 T cell receptor beta chains below come from one sample, sequenced in a study of blood T cell repertoires in COVID-19. Sequenced by immunoSEQ multiplex PCR; TCRdb stores in-frame clones only, minus some. The sample records about 23,000 clones, 86% being singletons. The material sequenced was peripheral blood. These receptors all come from a woman aged 80 or older with active or convalescent COVID-19.

The rearrangement joins TRBV3-1 (or the pseudogene TRBV3-2) to TRBJ2-3; TRBD2 matches at 8 bases. J gave up 0 bases and V 2 bases, and 4 bases lay outside the gene matches. CDR1 is LGHDT and CDR2 is YNNKEL in the germline V gene (reference sequence). The CDR3 consists of 16 residues. The CDR3 protein is CASSQHSGTSTDTQYF. In nucleotides, the CDR3 is TGTGCCAGCAGCCAACATAGCGGGACTAGCACAGATACGCAGTATTTT.

The chain is built from TRBV6-5 and TRBJ2-1, with a possible D match to TRBD2 (5 bases). The V end lost 9 bases, the J end lost 0 bases, and 9 bases lay between the germline ends. The CDR3 length is 13 residues. Germline CDR1 and CDR2: MNHEY and SVGAGI. The CDR3 sequence: CASRGNSYNEQFF. DNA for the CDR3: TGTGCCAGTAGAGGGAACTCCTACAATGAGCAGTTCTTC.

The chain recombines TRBV2 with TRBJ2-1, with 7 bases lining up with TRBD2. This CDR3 contains 14 residues. Trimming removed 2 bases from V and 7 bases from J; junction bases left unmatched: 5. Per the germline V gene, CDR1 is SNHLY and CDR2 is FYNNEI. The CDR3 DNA follows: TGTGCCAGCAGTGAATCCGGGGAGGGGAATGAGCAGTTCTTC. Translated: CASSESGEGNEQFF.

In this sample, this clone turned up once. The chain is built from TRBV27 and TRBJ2-1; the match to TRBD2 covers 7 bases. The CDR3 has 15 residues. The ends lost 5 bases at V and 3 bases at J; junction bases unmatched: 7. Germline V gene lookup returns CDR1 MNHEY and CDR2 SMNVEV (reference sequence). The CDR3 loop reads CASSPGTNHYNEQFF. In nucleotides, the CDR3 is TGTGCCAGCAGTCCCGGGACTAACCACTACAATGAGCAGTTCTTC.

This clone was observed once. The chain couples TRBV3-1 (or the pseudogene TRBV3-2) to TRBJ2-3; 7 bases are shared with TRBD2. Germline CDR1 is LGHDT and CDR2 is YNNKEL (reference sequence). V trimming: 1 base; J trimming: 4 bases; junction bases outside the gene matches: 8. The CDR3 runs 16 residues. The CDR3 region has the DNA TGTGCCAGCAGCCAAGCTCCCGGGAGGTTGGCAGATACGCAGTATTTT. Residues: CASSQAPGRLADTQYF.

The chain joins TRBV7-2 to TRBJ1-1; tentatively, D is TRBD1 (6 bases). CDR1 is SGHTA, CDR2 FQGNSA, per germline. This CDR3 has 13 residues. V was cut by 3 bases and J by 7 bases, with 12 bases left in between. CDR3 loop: CASSFRGAGEAFF. Written as DNA, the CDR3 is TGTGCCAGCAGCTTTCGGGGGGCTGGTGAAGCTTTCTTT.

The chain carries TRBV11-1 and TRBJ2-3, with D hard to call. Germline V lookup: CDR1 SGHAT, CDR2 FQDESV (reference sequence). The length of the CDR3 is 15 residues. Trimming cost V 5 bases and J 5 bases, with 17 bases left between them. CDR3 protein: CASSHSGFGLDTQYF. DNA for the CDR3: TGTGCCAGCAGCCATAGTGGTTTCGGTTTAGATACGCAGTATTTT. The whole variable domain, remainder taken from reference TRBV11-1 and TRBJ2-3, is EAEVAQSPRYKITEKSQAVAFWCDPISGHATLYWYRQILGQGPELLVQFQDESVVDDSQLPKDRFSAERLKGVDSTLKIQPAELGDSAMYLCASSHSGFGLDTQYFGPGTRLTVL.

This CDR3 is CASSLFLQGPGAFF. The CDR3 DNA follows: TGTGCCAGCAGCTTGTTTCTGCAGGGTCCCGGGGCTTTCTTT. The rearrangement uses TRBV5-5 and TRBJ1-1; TRBD1 might be the D (5 bases). Trimming left V 1 base short and J 11 bases short, with 18 bases between. The length of the CDR3 is 14 residues. The germline gives CDR1 SGHKS, CDR2 YYEKEE (reference sequence).

The V and J genes are TRBV6-6 and TRBJ1-6; 8 bases match TRBD1. J was trimmed by 5 bases and V by 7 bases; bases with no gene match: 4. In germline, CDR1 is MNHNY, CDR2 SVGAGI (reference sequence). CDR3 length: 14 amino acids. CDR3 amino acids: CASKGTGNNSPLHF. The DNA of the CDR3 is TGTGCCAGCAAGGGGACAGGAAATAATTCACCCCTCCACTTT.

V is TRBV6-2 or TRBV6-3 and J is TRBJ1-4; D gene ambiguous. The CDR3 covers 17 residues. CDR1 is MNHEY and CDR2 is SVGEGT in the germline V gene. The V end was cut by 0 bases, the J end by 0 bases, with 11 bases between. The DNA of the CDR3 is TGTGCCAGCAGTTACTCCGGGAAGGGATCAACTAATGAAAAACTGTTTTTT. This sequence encodes CASSYSGKGSTNEKLFF.

The V gene is TRBV28, the J gene TRBJ1-4; D gene uncertain. V shed 4 bases and J shed 8 bases, with 5 bases lying between them. The length of the CDR3 is 11 residues. Germline CDR1 and CDR2: MDHEN and SYDVKM. The DNA of the CDR3 is TGTGCCAGCAGTTCCCGGGAAAAACTGTTTTTT. This sequence encodes CASSSREKLFF.

The gene calls are TRBV5-1 and TRBJ2-3; D gene unclear. V lost 7 bases and J 2 bases, leaving 8 bases between the germline ends. Germline CDR1 is SGHRS and CDR2 is YFSETQ. The CDR3 runs to 12 residues. The CDR3 sequence is CASALYTDTQYF. CDR3 nucleotides: TGCGCCAGCGCACTATACACAGATACGCAGTATTTT.

The chain recombines TRBV2 with TRBJ1-4; 9 nucleotides align to TRBD1. CDR1 and CDR2 from the germline V gene are SNHLY and FYNNEI. This CDR3 spans 15 amino acids. After removal of 6 bases from V and 8 bases from J, the junction contained 10 bases not matched to a gene. The CDR3, as DNA: TGTGCCAGCAGGGGACAGGGACTTAATGGGGAAAAACTGTTTTTT. Protein: CASRGQGLNGEKLFF.

The gene calls are TRBV6-5 and TRBJ1-1; D perhaps matches TRBD1 (5 bases). V was clipped by 9 bases and J by 0 bases, with 17 bases between them. CDR3 length equals 15 residues. Germline V gene data show CDR1 as MNHEY and CDR2 as SVGAGI. CDR3 coding DNA: TGTGCCAGTTTCCCGCCGGGACTGATGAACACTGAAGCTTTCTTT. Its protein product is CASFPPGLMNTEAFF.

The rearrangement links TRBV5-4 to TRBJ2-3, with 12 bases lining up with TRBD2. V was pared by 4 bases and J by 0 bases, with 3 bases of the junction left unmatched. This CDR3 region has 16 residues. Germline CDR1 is SGHNT and CDR2 is YYREEE (reference sequence). The chain's CDR3 is CASSAGTSGSTDTQYF. CDR3 DNA: TGTGCCAGCAGCGCCGGGACTAGCGGGAGCACAGATACGCAGTATTTT.

Regarding this clone: Compared with germline, one end of the junction differs, possibly owing to a read error. V and J are TRBV27 and TRBJ2-7; D may be TRBD1 (6 bases). CDR1 is MNHEY and CDR2 is SMNVEV in the germline V gene (reference sequence). The CDR3 is made up of 15 amino acids. CDR3 nucleotides: TGTGCCAGCAGTAGAGTCTACAGGGTCTCCCACGAGCAGTACTTC. As protein: CASSRVYRVSHEQYF.

The chain uses TRBV30 and TRBJ1-2, with D unclear. Per the germline V gene, CDR1 is GTSNPN and CDR2 is SVGIG (reference sequence). Trimming left V 0 bases short and J 4 bases short, with 12 bases between. This CDR3 contains 14 residues. CDR3 protein: CAWSVYRTSYGYTF. The DNA of the CDR3 is TGTGCCTGGAGTGTATACCGGACTAGCTATGGCTACACCTTC. The entire variable domain, with the rest obtained from reference TRBV30 and TRBJ1-2, is as follows: SQTIHQWPATLVQPVGSPLSLECTVEGTSNPNLYWYRQAAGRGLQLLFYSVGIGQISSEVPQNLSASRPQDRQFILSSKKLLLSDSGFYLCAWSVYRTSYGYTFGSGTRLTVV.